This is a list of T cell receptor beta chains from one sample in a study of shared clonotypes between healthy human individuals. The repertoire was sequenced with immunoSEQ multiplex PCR; TCRdb's copy has only in-frame clones and lacks some. The table lists about 490,000 clones, around 73% of them singletons. The sequencing input was PBMCs. The receptors were gathered from a woman between 35 and 50 years old in good health. Some clones in this sample may be carry-over from other donors' samples. Each CDR3 is given with its conserved first and last residue. The D gene is left open where the match is weak. Rows give clone size only sometimes, using once, few, many, or a class for an expanded clone.

>16|NA|TRBD1|TRBV18|TRBJ2-6
CASSPQGASGANVLTF
TGTGCCAGCTCACCGCAGGGGGCCTCTGGGGCCAACGTCCTGACTTTC
>14|NA|NA|TRBV2|TRBJ1-5
CASAPSGRNQPQHF
TGTGCCAGCGCTCCCTCCGGGAGAAATCAGCCCCAGCATTTT
>19|NA|TRBD1|TRBV6-8|TRBJ2-2
CASSFSDGFGQGAAGELFF
TGTGCCAGCAGTTTCTCCGATGGCTTTGGACAGGGGGCGGCCGGGGAGCTGTTTTTT
>15|NA|NA|TRBV7-2|TRBJ2-5
CASSIGQLAQKTQYF
TGTGCCAGCAGCATAGGGCAGCTAGCACAGAAGACCCAGTACTTC
>16|NA|TRBD1|TRBV7-3|TRBJ2-2
CASSPRTGGITGELFF
TGTGCCAGCAGCCCGAGGACAGGGGGCATCACCGGGGAGCTGTTTTTT
>14|NA|TRBD1|TRBV28|TRBJ1-1
CASGGRLQGTEAFF
TGTGCCAGCGGGGGTCGGCTACAGGGGACTGAAGCTTTCTTT
>13|NA|NA|TRBV5-8|TRBJ1-1
CASSLFRLTEAFF
TGTGCCAGCAGCTTGTTTCGGTTGACTGAAGCTTTCTTT
>16|NA|TRBD2|TRBV5-1|TRBJ2-2
CASSPILAGGSGELFF
TGCGCCAGCAGCCCAATACTAGCGGGAGGCTCCGGGGAGCTGTTTTTT
>16|NA|NA|TRBV18|TRBJ2-7
CASSPGVRSGITGQYF
TGTGCCAGCTCACCAGGTGTCCGGTCTGGAATCACCGGTCAGTACTTC
>15|NA|NA|TRBV2|TRBJ2-1
CASSKFQGSYNEQFF
TGTGCCAGCAGCAAGTTTCAGGGTTCCTACAATGAGCAGTTCTTC
>11|NA|NA|TRBV5-4|TRBJ2-1
CASSLGVEQFF
TGTGCCAGCAGCTTAGGTGTTGAGCAGTTCTTC
>15|many|NA|TRBV9|TRBJ2-1
CASSVDGQSYNEQFF
TGTGCCAGCAGCGTAGATGGCCAATCCTACAATGAGCAGTTCTTC
>13|many|NA|TRBV5-4|TRBJ2-7
CASSLGLTYEQYF
TGTGCCAGCAGCTTGGGACTTACCTACGAGCAGTACTTC
>14|NA|NA|TRBV10-3|TRBJ2-1
CAISVSLGYNEQFF
TGTGCCATCAGTGTGTCCTTGGGCTACAATGAGCAGTTCTTC
>13|few|NA|TRBV30|TRBJ1-1
CAWSRRGIGVAFF
TGTGCCTGGAGCCGGAGAGGGATTGGAGTAGCTTTCTTT
>13|once|NA|TRBV5-4|TRBJ1-2
CASSFQGEYGYTF
TGTGCCAGCAGCTTCCAAGGGGAGTATGGCTACACCTTC
>14|many|NA|TRBV30|TRBJ2-2
CAGITGLGGGELFF
TGTGCCGGAATTACAGGCCTGGGCGGTGGAGAGCTGTTTTTT
>17|NA|NA|TRBV21-1|TRBJ2-1
CASSLKGPTDTYNEQFF
TGTGCCAGCAGCCTGAAAGGCCCGACAGACACCTACAATGAGCAGTTCTTC
>14|NA|TRBD1|TRBV18|TRBJ1-2
CASSGQGARYGYTF
TGTGCCAGCTCCGGACAGGGGGCCAGGTATGGCTACACCTTC
>16|once|TRBD1|TRBV7-9|TRBJ2-1
CASSPNLGRGQNEQFF
TGTGCCAGCAGCCCAAATTTGGGCAGGGGGCAAAATGAGCAGTTCTTC
>11|NA|NA|TRBV20-1|TRBJ2-5
CSVVKGQTQYF
TGCAGTGTCGTCAAGGGGCAGACCCAGTACTTC
>15|NA|NA|TRBV10-3|TRBJ1-3
CAITVDRSTGNTIYF
TGTGCCATCACAGTAGACAGGTCCACTGGAAACACCATATATTTT
>14|NA|TRBD2|TRBV7-3|TRBJ2-3
CASSLGLGADTQYF
TGTGCCAGCAGCTTGGGACTAGGAGCAGATACGCAGTATTTT